The 15 T cell receptor beta chains reported below all come from one sample, sequenced in a study of blood T cell repertoires in COVID-19. Profiled with immunoSEQ multiplex PCR; TCRdb holds only in-frame clones, not every one. The table includes some 140,000 clones, about 80% detected once. Sample: peripheral blood. These receptors came from a woman aged 60-75 years with COVID-19, enrolled during active disease.

The rearrangement links TRBV6-6 to TRBJ1-3; unclear D gene. This CDR3 is built from 13 residues. In germline, CDR1 is MNHNY, CDR2 SVGAGI (reference sequence). The ends were cut back, 2 bases at V and 6 bases at J, with 8 bases in the middle. CDR3 bases: TGTGCCAGCAGTTACCGTCCCGTAAACACCATATATTTT. Amino acids: CASSYRPVNTIYF.

V is TRBV11-3 and J is TRBJ2-1; D is unresolved. This CDR3 is 14 amino acids long. Germline CDR1 is SGHNT and CDR2 is YENEEA. With 4 bases removed from V and 6 bases from J, the gap between germline ends came to 13 bases. The CDR3 DNA reads TGTGCCAGCAGCTCCCCCCCGTCGAGCAATGAGCAGTTCTTC. This translates into CASSSPPSSNEQFF.

The chain joins TRBV10-3 to TRBJ2-1; 11 bases agree with TRBD2. The CDR3 contains 15 residues. Germline loops: CDR1 ENHRY, CDR2 SYGVKD. After removal of 11 bases from V and 0 bases from J, the junction contained 6 bases not matched to a gene. The CDR3 DNA follows: TGTGCCGCCACTAGCGGGGGCCGCTCCTACAATGAGCAGTTCTTC. Residues: CAATSGGRSYNEQFF.

This clone was found once. V is TRBV18 and J is TRBJ1-2, with D perhaps matching TRBD1 (5 bases). V lost 10 bases and J lost 11, with 17 bases in between. Germline V gives CDR1 KGHSH, CDR2 LQKENI. The CDR3 has 11 residues. This chain's CDR3 is CATRGGVEYTF. The CDR3 nucleotides are TGTGCCACCCGTGGGGGGGTCGAATACACCTTC.

V usage is TRBV5-1 and J usage is TRBJ1-1; 8 positions agree with TRBD1. This CDR3 comprises 14 residues. Looked up from germline, CDR1 is SGHRS and CDR2 is YFSETQ. V lost 4 bases to trimming and J lost 5 bases; unmatched junction nucleotides: 7. Here the CDR3 reads CASSADRGETEAFF. The DNA for the CDR3 is TGCGCCAGCAGCGCCGACAGGGGAGAGACTGAAGCTTTCTTT.

The chain is built from TRBV5-1 and TRBJ1-3, with TRBD1 as a possible D gene (6 bases). V shed 5 bases and J shed 2 bases, with 11 bases lying between them. Germline V gene data show CDR1 as SGHRS and CDR2 as YFSETQ. This CDR3 is 14 amino acids long. CDR3 residues: CASSSQGPGNTIYF. CDR3 sequence (DNA): TGCGCCAGCAGTTCGCAGGGGCCTGGAAACACCATATATTTT. Variable domain in full (rest from reference TRBV5-1 and TRBJ1-3): KAGVTQTPRYLIKTRGQQVTLSCSPISGHRSVSWYQQTPGQGLQFLFEYFSETQRNKGNFPGRFSGRQFSNSRSEMNVSTLELGDSALYLCASSSQGPGNTIYFGEGSWLTVV.

This chain connects TRBV5-8 to TRBJ1-2; 7 nucleotides line up with TRBD1. Trimming took 4 bases from V and 6 from J; bases not matched to a gene: 6. The length of the CDR3 is 13 residues. CDR1 is SGHTS and CDR2 is YDEGEE in the germline V gene. This CDR3 reads CASSVDREDGYTF. CDR3 sequence (DNA): TGTGCCAGCAGCGTCGACAGGGAGGATGGCTACACCTTC.

The count of this clone is one. J is TRBJ2-7 and V is TRBV11-2; 8 bases are shared with TRBD1. Germline lookup yields CDR1 SGHAT and CDR2 FQNNGV. V shed 4 bases, J shed 1 base, and the junction held 3 bases outside the gene matches. This CDR3 is built from 14 residues. CDR3 residues: CASSSRTGSYEQYF. Here the CDR3 DNA reads TGTGCCAGCAGCTCCCGGACAGGGTCCTACGAGCAGTACTTC.

The chain uses TRBV6-6 and TRBJ1-2, with D maybe TRBD1 (6 bases). Germline V gene data show CDR1 as MNHNY and CDR2 as SVGAGI (reference sequence). CDR3 length equals 13 residues. Trimming took 6 bases from V and 6 from J, leaving 14 bases between them. Here the CDR3 reads CASRVRGLDGYTF. The CDR3 DNA is TGTGCCAGCAGAGTCAGGGGTCTTGATGGCTACACCTTC.

This chain's CDR3 is CASKGTIYNEQFF. The CDR3 bases are TGTGCCAGCAAAGGGACAATCTACAATGAGCAGTTCTTC. The V call is TRBV6-5, the J call TRBJ2-1, with D possibly being TRBD1 (6 bases). V lost 7 bases to trimming and J lost 3 bases, with 10 bases between them. Germline CDR1 and CDR2: MNHEY and SVGAGI. This CDR3 has 13 residues.

The rearrangement uses TRBV5-1 and TRBJ1-1; D is ambiguous. The V end was cut by 4 bases, the J end by 1 base, with 17 bases between. CDR1 SGHRS and CDR2 YFSETQ come from the germline V gene. There are 16 residues in the CDR3. The chain's CDR3 is CASSSSGRQRNTEAFF. The CDR3 DNA is TGCGCCAGCAGCAGCTCCGGGAGGCAGAGGAACACTGAAGCTTTCTTT.

The rearrangement joins TRBV5-1 to TRBJ2-7; possible D gene TRBD2, 5 bases. Germline loops: CDR1 SGHRS, CDR2 YFSETQ. V lost 4 bases to trimming and J lost 2 bases, with 16 bases between them. The CDR3 is 15 amino acids. In DNA, the CDR3 is TGCGCCAGCAGCCCCATCGGAGGTTACACCTACGAGCAGTACTTC. This codes for CASSPIGGYTYEQYF.

This chain joins TRBV6-5 and TRBJ1-4; D not resolved. CDR3 length equals 14 residues. Trimming cost V 6 bases and J 2 bases, with 10 bases left between them. Per the germline V gene, CDR1 is MNHEY and CDR2 is SVGAGI. CDR3 sequence: CASSGDYTNEKLFF. The DNA of the CDR3 is TGTGCCAGCAGCGGGGATTACACTAATGAAAAACTGTTTTTT.

The chain is built from TRBV6-6 and TRBJ1-3; tentatively, D is TRBD1 (5 bases). The germline gives CDR1 MNHNY, CDR2 SVGAGI (reference sequence). Trimming removed 6 bases at V and 4 bases at J, with 19 bases between. The CDR3 runs 16 residues. CDR3 DNA sequence: TGTGCCAGCAGGTTATCCACAGGTTTGGGAGGAAACACCATATATTTT. Its protein product is CASRLSTGLGGNTIYF.

The V and J genes are TRBV19 and TRBJ2-2; 8 bases align to TRBD1. The CDR3 is 15 amino acids. Per germline, CDR1 LNHDA and CDR2 SQIVND (reference sequence). Losses at the gene ends were 6 bases for V and 3 bases for J; bases not matched to a gene: 6. CDR3 loop: CASSGSGGHTGELFF. CDR3 sequence (DNA): TGTGCCAGTAGCGGGTCAGGGGGCCACACCGGGGAGCTGTTTTTT. Using reference TRBV19 and TRBJ2-2 for the parts outside the CDR3, the full variable domain is DGGITQSPKYLFRKEGQNVTLSCEQNLNHDAMYWYRQDPGQGLRLIYYSQIVNDFQKGDIAEGYSVSREKKESFPLTVTSAQKNPTAFYLCASSGSGGHTGELFFGEGSRLTVL.